This is a list of T cell receptor beta chains from one sample in a study of T cell responses to AZD1222 COVID-19 vaccine. Profiling relied on immunoSEQ multiplex PCR, and the TCRdb table lists in-frame clones only, not all of them. This sample has fewer than 200,000 clones, with roughly 92% found just once. The material was peripheral blood, obtained on day 0 of AZD1222 vaccination. The receptors shown here come from an adult in good health. CDR3s include the opening cysteine and the closing phenylalanine or tryptophan. The D gene is left open where the match is weak. Clone size is shown for a subset of rows, as once, few, many or a class of expanded clone.

d_gene: NA
v_gene: TRBV12-5
j_gene: TRBJ2-1
abundance: NA
CDR3aa: CASAPSGINEQFF

d_gene: NA
v_gene: TRBV5-1
j_gene: TRBJ1-1
abundance: NA
CDR3aa: CASSLGGREAFF

d_gene: NA
v_gene: TRBV21-1
j_gene: TRBJ1-5
abundance: NA
CDR3aa: CASSNQGRGNQPQHF

d_gene: NA
v_gene: TRBV19
j_gene: TRBJ2-1
abundance: NA
CDR3aa: CASSAWGAAYEQFF

d_gene: NA
v_gene: TRBV6-1
j_gene: TRBJ1-5
abundance: NA
CDR3aa: CASSEQAQNQPQHF

d_gene: NA
v_gene: TRBV7-3
j_gene: TRBJ1-1
abundance: few
CDR3aa: CASSNRQDLREAFF

d_gene: NA
v_gene: TRBV7-2
j_gene: TRBJ1-5
abundance: NA
CDR3aa: CASSRLGVSNQPQHF

d_gene: TRBD2
v_gene: TRBV9
j_gene: TRBJ2-3
abundance: NA
CDR3aa: CASSVAAGGPDTQYF

d_gene: TRBD2
v_gene: TRBV7-2
j_gene: TRBJ2-1
abundance: NA
CDR3aa: CASSLAPSGRNEQFF

d_gene: NA
v_gene: TRBV11-2
j_gene: TRBJ2-2
abundance: NA
CDR3aa: CASSLGTVNTGELFF

d_gene: NA
v_gene: TRBV5-6
j_gene: TRBJ1-5
abundance: NA
CDR3aa: CASSTGSGNQPQHF

d_gene: NA
v_gene: TRBV3-1/TRBV3-2
j_gene: TRBJ2-2
abundance: NA
CDR3aa: CASSQGTNTGELFF

d_gene: NA
v_gene: TRBV11-2
j_gene: TRBJ2-6
abundance: NA
CDR3aa: CASRYAGANVLTF

d_gene: NA
v_gene: TRBV25-1
j_gene: TRBJ1-5
abundance: NA
CDR3aa: CASSEGGNQPQHF

d_gene: NA
v_gene: TRBV6-4
j_gene: TRBJ1-1
abundance: NA
CDR3aa: CARPGAMNTEAFF

d_gene: NA
v_gene: TRBV7-8
j_gene: TRBJ1-4
abundance: NA
CDR3aa: CASSFSTGTNEKLFF

d_gene: NA
v_gene: TRBV7-2
j_gene: TRBJ2-2
abundance: few
CDR3aa: CASSLGRANTGELFF

d_gene: NA
v_gene: TRBV30
j_gene: TRBJ1-4
abundance: NA
CDR3aa: CAWSGNGLNEKLFF

d_gene: TRBD1
v_gene: TRBV7-8
j_gene: TRBJ1-2
abundance: NA
CDR3aa: CASSEGGVYGYTF

d_gene: NA
v_gene: TRBV7-9
j_gene: TRBJ2-1
abundance: NA
CDR3aa: CASSQTGGDEQFF

d_gene: TRBD1
v_gene: TRBV2
j_gene: TRBJ2-1
abundance: NA
CDR3aa: CAGQGSYNEQFF

d_gene: NA
v_gene: TRBV25-1
j_gene: TRBJ1-4
abundance: NA
CDR3aa: CASSSYSGGEKLFF

d_gene: NA
v_gene: TRBV6-5
j_gene: TRBJ1-1
abundance: NA
CDR3aa: CASRTGRIGNTEAFF

d_gene: NA
v_gene: TRBV10-3
j_gene: TRBJ1-4
abundance: once
CDR3aa: CAISDFNEKLFF

d_gene: NA
v_gene: TRBV4-2
j_gene: TRBJ2-5
abundance: NA
CDR3aa: CASSQAGDAETQYF

d_gene: NA
v_gene: TRBV3-1/TRBV3-2
j_gene: TRBJ2-2
abundance: NA
CDR3aa: CASSQVGGNTGELFF

d_gene: TRBD1
v_gene: TRBV7-9
j_gene: TRBJ2-1
abundance: NA
CDR3aa: CASSPLKRDSAYNEQFF

d_gene: NA
v_gene: TRBV27
j_gene: TRBJ2-6
abundance: NA
CDR3aa: CASKLSGANVLTF

d_gene: NA
v_gene: TRBV3-1/TRBV3-2
j_gene: TRBJ2-1
abundance: NA
CDR3aa: CASSQDSLGNEQFF

d_gene: TRBD1
v_gene: TRBV19
j_gene: TRBJ2-5
abundance: NA
CDR3aa: CASSIVRTGLETQYF

d_gene: NA
v_gene: TRBV7-2
j_gene: TRBJ1-2
abundance: NA
CDR3aa: CASSLDGPGEYGYTF

d_gene: NA
v_gene: TRBV2
j_gene: TRBJ1-6
abundance: NA
CDR3aa: CASIPPVLQGLNSPLHF

d_gene: NA
v_gene: TRBV9
j_gene: TRBJ2-2
abundance: NA
CDR3aa: CASSVGAGAVTGELFF

d_gene: NA
v_gene: TRBV12-3/TRBV12-4
j_gene: TRBJ1-1
abundance: few
CDR3aa: CASSLGKNTEAFF